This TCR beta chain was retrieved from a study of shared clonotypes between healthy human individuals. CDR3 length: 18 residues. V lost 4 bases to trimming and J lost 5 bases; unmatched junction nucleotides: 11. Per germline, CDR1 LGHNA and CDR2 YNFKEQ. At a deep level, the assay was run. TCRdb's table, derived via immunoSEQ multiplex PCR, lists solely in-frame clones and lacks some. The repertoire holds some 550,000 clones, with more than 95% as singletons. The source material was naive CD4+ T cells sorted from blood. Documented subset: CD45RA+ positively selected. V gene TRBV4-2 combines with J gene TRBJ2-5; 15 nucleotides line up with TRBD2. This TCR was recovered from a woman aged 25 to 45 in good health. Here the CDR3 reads CASSLTGTSGRTGETQYF. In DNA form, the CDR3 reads TGTGCCAGCAGCCTTACCGGGACTAGCGGGAGGACGGGGGAGACCCAGTACTTC.